The 20 T cell receptor beta chains below come from one sample, sequenced in a study of T-cell memory formation after mild COVID-19. TCRdb reprocessed the 5' RACE reads via MiXCR and lists one record per CDR3 protein. This sample has about 470,000 distinct CDR3 sequences, with roughly 23% found just once. The sequenced material came from PBMCs or a T cell subset sorted from them (not recorded which). Every receptor here comes from an adult woman who had mild COVID-19 (a few samples of this study predate the infection). Cell type and time point are not known.

This clonotype has only one observation. This sequence joins TRBV7-6 and TRBJ2-1, with 10 nucleotides matching TRBD2. The germline gives CDR1 SGHVS, CDR2 FNYEAQ. CDR3 length: 14 residues. Germline trimming cut 5 bases from V and 7 bases from J; bases unmatched to any gene: 5. CDR3 in DNA: TGTGCCAGCAGCGCTAGCGGGGGCCTTAATGAGCAGTTCTTC. Its translation is CASSASGGLNEQFF.

V is TRBV29-1 and J is TRBJ1-3; D is ambiguous. The CDR3 is made up of 12 amino acids. CDR1 is SQVTM and CDR2 is ANQGSEA in the germline V gene. With 0 bases removed from V and 5 bases from J, the gap between germline ends came to 5 bases. The CDR3 nucleotides read TGCAGCGTTGAAGATAGGAGAAACACCATATATTTT. The encoded protein is CSVEDRRNTIYF.

The V gene is TRBV18, the J gene TRBJ2-1; possibly TRBD1 or TRBD2 for D (5 bases each). Germline CDR1 and CDR2: KGHSH and LQKENI. With 4 bases removed from V and 10 bases from J, the gap between germline ends came to 14 bases. The length of the CDR3 is 13 residues. The CDR3 DNA reads TGTGCCAGCTCACGGGACGTCGCGCAGGAGCAGTTCTTC. Its protein is CASSRDVAQEQFF.

In this sample, this clonotype turned up a few times. J is TRBJ2-1 and V is TRBV9; perhaps TRBD2 as D (5 bases). The CDR3 length is 13 residues. Germline V gene data show CDR1 as SGDLS and CDR2 as YYNGEE. V shed 4 bases and J shed 8 bases, with 13 bases lying between them. This chain's CDR3 is CASSPTRTDEQFF. CDR3 DNA sequence: TGTGCCAGCAGCCCTACTAGGACGGATGAGCAGTTCTTC.

The chain carries TRBV7-2 and TRBJ2-2; D perhaps matches TRBD2 (5 bases). This CDR3 comprises 15 residues. Trimming shortened V by 2 bases and J by 0 bases, and 7 bases separated the two germline ends. Per germline, CDR1 SGHTA and CDR2 FQGNSA. The CDR3 sequence is CASSLNGANTGELFF. CDR3 DNA: TGTGCCAGCAGCTTAAACGGGGCGAACACCGGGGAGCTGTTTTTT.

This clonotype was recorded many times. This rearrangement joins TRBV10-3 to TRBJ2-7, with 9 bases fitting TRBD2. This CDR3 has 17 amino acids. V trimming: 2 bases; J trimming: 3 bases; junction bases outside the gene matches: 11. Looked up from germline, CDR1 is ENHRY and CDR2 is SYGVKD. The DNA of the CDR3 is TGTGCCATCAGTGAGGTTAGCGGGAGACGATCCCTCTACGAGCAGTACTTC. Protein sequence: CAISEVSGRRSLYEQYF.

This clonotype has more than one count but fewer than ten. The V call is TRBV6-1, the J call TRBJ1-5; D gene unclear. Germline loops: CDR1 MNHNS, CDR2 SASEGT. Trimming took 7 bases from V and 0 from J, leaving 16 bases between them. The CDR3 contains 16 residues. The CDR3: CASNEGGGYSNQPQHF. The CDR3 coding sequence is TGTGCCAGCAATGAGGGAGGAGGGTATAGCAATCAGCCCCAGCATTTT.

The rearrangement uses TRBV4-3 and TRBJ2-3; the match to TRBD1 covers 9 bases. Germline lookup yields CDR1 LGHNA and CDR2 YSLEER. The CDR3 loop spans 17 amino acids. J lost 0 bases, V lost 4 bases, and 8 bases had no gene match. The CDR3 here is CASSRDRDRASTDTQYF. CDR3 bases: TGCGCCAGCAGCCGAGACCGGGACAGGGCAAGCACAGATACGCAGTATTTT.

This clonotype has just a few counts. The CDR3 spells CASSPPRPWDTEAFF. The DNA of the CDR3 is TGTGCCAGCAGCCCGCCGAGACCGTGGGACACTGAAGCTTTCTTT. The chain links TRBV7-9 to TRBJ1-1; D is unresolved. CDR3 size: 15 residues. Per the germline V gene, CDR1 is SEHNR and CDR2 is FQNEAQ (reference sequence). The V end lost 5 bases, the J end lost 3 bases, and 16 bases lay between the germline ends.

This clonotype was recorded a few times. V usage is TRBV6-1 and J usage is TRBJ2-1; TRBD1 matches 9 bases. The junction had 9 bases not matched to a gene; V was cut back by 4 bases and J by 8 bases. From germline, CDR1 is MNHNS and CDR2 SASEGT. CDR3 length equals 15 residues. CDR3 DNA: TGTGCCAGCAGTGCCGGACAGGGGACTTCGGATGAGCAGTTCTTC. Translated: CASSAGQGTSDEQFF.

In its sample, this clonotype was seen many times. The chain links TRBV5-1 to TRBJ2-1; TRBD2 agrees at 9 bases. V dropped 2 bases and J dropped 6; count of bases not matched to a gene: 12. The CDR3 has 17 residues. Germline CDR1 is SGHRS and CDR2 is YFSETQ. The CDR3 coding sequence is TGCGCCAGCAGCTTTCTAGCGGGGACTACTATCGGCAATGAGCAGTTCTTC. It is translated as CASSFLAGTTIGNEQFF.

The chain combines TRBV20-1 with TRBJ1-1; TRBD1 aligns across 7 bases. CDR1 DFQATT and CDR2 SNEGSKA come from the germline V gene (reference sequence). The CDR3 runs to 15 residues. Trimming cost V 2 bases and J 1 base; bases outside gene matches: 7. The CDR3 DNA reads as TGCAGTGCTAGATGGGCCAGGACAGGGAACACTGAAGCTTTCTTT. This translates into CSARWARTGNTEAFF.

The chain uses TRBV4-1 and TRBJ2-3; D not certain. CDR3 length equals 16 residues. V shed 3 bases and J shed 0 bases, with 13 bases lying between them. Germline CDR1 is MGHRA and CDR2 is YSYEKL. In DNA, the CDR3 is TGCGCCAGCAGCCACGACGACCGACGTAGCACAGATACGCAGTATTTT. This gives the protein CASSHDDRRSTDTQYF.

This sequence joins TRBV19 and TRBJ2-1, with no clear D. V lost 1 base to trimming and J lost 10 bases, with 8 bases between them. The CDR3 covers 12 residues. Germline loops: CDR1 LNHDA, CDR2 SQIVND (reference sequence). The CDR3 protein is CASSIASLEQFF. The CDR3 coding sequence is TGTGCCAGTAGTATAGCGTCCCTGGAGCAGTTCTTC.

V usage is TRBV3-1 and J usage is TRBJ2-1; 10 bases line up with TRBD2. This CDR3 contains 19 residues. CDR1 and CDR2 (germline): LGHDT, YNNKEL (reference sequence). The V gene end was trimmed by 4 bases and the J gene end by 4 bases; junction bases not matched to a gene: 16. The CDR3 protein is CASSPPGLARQSIYNEQFF. Written as DNA, the CDR3 is TGTGCCAGCAGCCCACCGGGACTAGCGCGGCAGTCGATTTACAATGAGCAGTTCTTC.

J is TRBJ2-2 and V is TRBV29-1, with D perhaps matching TRBD1 or TRBD2 (5 bases each). V was pared by 6 bases and J by 0 bases, with 11 bases between. The CDR3 is made up of 14 amino acids. Germline CDR1 reads SQVTM; CDR2 reads ANQGSEA. CDR3 coding DNA: TGCAGCGTGCAGGGACGGACGAACACCGGGGAGCTGTTTTTT. Protein product: CSVQGRTNTGELFF.

This clonotype occurred a few times. The chain employs TRBV12-3 or TRBV12-4 and TRBJ2-1; 12 bases line up with TRBD2. This CDR3 has 13 residues. V lost 5 bases to trimming and J lost 14 bases; unmatched junction nucleotides: 7. CDR3 loop: CASSPPTSGRKFF. CDR3 in DNA: TGTGCCAGCAGTCCTCCAACTAGCGGGAGGAAGTTCTTC.

This clonotype was observed a handful of times. The rearrangement links TRBV12-3 or TRBV12-4 to TRBJ2-3; possible D gene TRBD2, 6 bases. The CDR3 length is 14 residues. The V and J ends lost 6 bases and 2 bases respectively, with 12 bases between them. As DNA, the CDR3 is TGTGCCAGCAGCGAAGGGACTTTCACAGATACGCAGTATTTT. The encoded protein is CASSEGTFTDTQYF.

The chain links TRBV10-3 to TRBJ2-3, with TRBD1 matching 10 bases. This CDR3 is built from 16 residues. Germline CDR1 ENHRY, CDR2 SYGVKD. V trimming: 10 bases; J trimming: 0 bases; junction bases outside the gene matches: 10. CDR3 amino acids: CASQLPGQGSTDTQYF. Here the CDR3 DNA reads TGTGCCAGCCAACTTCCGGGACAGGGGAGCACAGATACGCAGTATTTT.

This clonotype was found a few times. The chain is built from TRBV9 and TRBJ2-1; TRBD2 matches 9 bases. The CDR3 contains 16 residues. Looked up from germline, CDR1 is SGDLS and CDR2 is YYNGEE. The trim removed 0 bases at V and 12 bases at J, leaving 13 bases unmatched. CDR3 DNA: TGTGCCAGCAGCGTAGGGGTCGGGCTAGCGGGGCAGCGGCAGTTCTTC. This gives the protein CASSVGVGLAGQRQFF.